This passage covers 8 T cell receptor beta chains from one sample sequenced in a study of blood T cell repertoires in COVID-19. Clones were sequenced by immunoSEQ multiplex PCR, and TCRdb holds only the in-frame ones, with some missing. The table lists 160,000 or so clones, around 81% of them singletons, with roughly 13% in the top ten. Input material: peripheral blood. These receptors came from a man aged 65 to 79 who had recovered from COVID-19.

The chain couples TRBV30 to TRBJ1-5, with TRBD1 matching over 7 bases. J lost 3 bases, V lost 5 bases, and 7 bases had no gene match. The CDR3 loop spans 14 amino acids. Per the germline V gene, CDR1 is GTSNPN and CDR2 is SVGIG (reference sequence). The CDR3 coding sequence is TGTGCCTGGGATAGACAGGGAAACAATCAGCCCCAGCATTTT. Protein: CAWDRQGNNQPQHF.

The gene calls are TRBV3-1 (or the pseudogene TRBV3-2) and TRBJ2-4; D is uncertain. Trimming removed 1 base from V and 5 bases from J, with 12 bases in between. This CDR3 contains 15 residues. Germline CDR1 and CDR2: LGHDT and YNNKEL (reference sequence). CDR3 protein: CASSQVLVKENIQYF. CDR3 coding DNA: TGTGCCAGCAGCCAAGTACTGGTCAAAGAAAACATTCAGTACTTC.

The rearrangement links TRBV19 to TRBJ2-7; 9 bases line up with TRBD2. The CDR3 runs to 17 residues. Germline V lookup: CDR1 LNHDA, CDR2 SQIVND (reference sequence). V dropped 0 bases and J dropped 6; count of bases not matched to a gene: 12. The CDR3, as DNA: TGTGCCAGTAGTATAGATAGACGGCGGGAGGGAATTCGCGAGCAGTACTTC. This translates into CASSIDRRREGIREQYF.

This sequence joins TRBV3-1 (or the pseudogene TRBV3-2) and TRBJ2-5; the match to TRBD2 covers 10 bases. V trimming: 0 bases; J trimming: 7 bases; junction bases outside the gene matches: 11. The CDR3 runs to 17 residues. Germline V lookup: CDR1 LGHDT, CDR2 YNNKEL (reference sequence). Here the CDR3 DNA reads TGTGCCAGCAGCCAAGATAGTGGACTAGCGGCGAGAGGGACCCAGTACTTC. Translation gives CASSQDSGLAARGTQYF.

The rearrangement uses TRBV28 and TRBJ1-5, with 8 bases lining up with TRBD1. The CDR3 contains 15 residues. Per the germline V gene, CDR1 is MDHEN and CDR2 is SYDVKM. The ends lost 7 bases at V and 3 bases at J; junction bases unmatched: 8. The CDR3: CASMDTGGVNQPQHF. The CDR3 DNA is TGTGCCAGCATGGATACAGGGGGAGTCAATCAGCCCCAGCATTTT.

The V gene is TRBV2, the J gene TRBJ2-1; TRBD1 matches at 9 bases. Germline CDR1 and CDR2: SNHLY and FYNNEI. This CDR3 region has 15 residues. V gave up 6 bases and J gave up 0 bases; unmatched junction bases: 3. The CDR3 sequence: CASRLQGASYNEQFF. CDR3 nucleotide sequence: TGTGCCAGCAGGTTACAGGGGGCCTCCTACAATGAGCAGTTCTTC.

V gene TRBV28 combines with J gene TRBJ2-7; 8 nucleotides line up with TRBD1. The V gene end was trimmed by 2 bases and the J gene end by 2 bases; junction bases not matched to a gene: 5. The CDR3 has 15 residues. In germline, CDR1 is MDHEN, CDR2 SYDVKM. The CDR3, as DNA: TGTGCCAGCAGTTTAGGGGCAGGGGGCACCTACGAGCAGTACTTC. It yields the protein CASSLGAGGTYEQYF.

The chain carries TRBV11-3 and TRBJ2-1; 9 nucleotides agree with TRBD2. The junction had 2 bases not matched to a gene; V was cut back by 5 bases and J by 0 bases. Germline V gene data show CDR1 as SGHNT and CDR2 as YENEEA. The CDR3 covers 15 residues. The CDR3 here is CASSLSGSSYNEQFF. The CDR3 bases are TGTGCCAGCAGCCTTAGCGGGAGCTCCTACAATGAGCAGTTCTTC.